There are many counts of the clone carrying this T cell receptor beta chain. This specimen comes from a study of neurological immune-mediated disorders. Stated time point: longitudinal time-point 3. Unsorted libraries came from 2 million PBMCs stored at -80 °C. The CDR3 is 14 amino acids. Per the germline V gene, CDR1 is SGHRS and CDR2 is YFSETQ. V was cut by 0 bases and J by 1 base, with 8 bases left in between. From 15-18 subjects, over 160 million TCR-beta sequences were obtained in each sequencing run. TCRdb processed the 5' RACE reads anew with MiXCR; each CDR3 protein has one entry. This sample has 95,000 to 110,000 distinct CDR3 sequences, with 11% found just once.

Sample: PBMCs. V gene TRBV5-1 combines with J gene TRBJ2-7; D is possibly TRBD1 (6 bases). The clonotype was recovered from a female donor with HTLV-1-associated myelopathy (HAM/TSP). For the CDR3, the DNA is TGCGCCAGCAGCTTGGACAGGGCATCCTACGAGCAGTACTTC. It encodes CASSLDRASYEQYF.